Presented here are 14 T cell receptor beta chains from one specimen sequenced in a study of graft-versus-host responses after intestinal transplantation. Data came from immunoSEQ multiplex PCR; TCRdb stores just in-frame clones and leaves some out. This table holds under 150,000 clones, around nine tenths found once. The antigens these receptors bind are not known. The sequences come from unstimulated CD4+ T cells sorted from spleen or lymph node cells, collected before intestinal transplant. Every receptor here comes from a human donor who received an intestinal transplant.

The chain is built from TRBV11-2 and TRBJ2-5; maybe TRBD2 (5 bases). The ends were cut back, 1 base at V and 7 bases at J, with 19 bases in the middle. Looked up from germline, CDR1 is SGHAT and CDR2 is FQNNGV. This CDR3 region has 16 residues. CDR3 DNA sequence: TGTGCCAGCAGCTTAGCTCCCCCGCGGCGGGTCGGGACCCAGTACTTC. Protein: CASSLAPPRRVGTQYF.

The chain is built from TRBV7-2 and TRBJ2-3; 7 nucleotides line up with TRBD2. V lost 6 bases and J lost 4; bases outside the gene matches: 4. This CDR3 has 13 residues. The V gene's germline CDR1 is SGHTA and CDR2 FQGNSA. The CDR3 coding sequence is TGTGCCAGCAGATGGACTAGACCAGATACGCAGTATTTT. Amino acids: CASRWTRPDTQYF.

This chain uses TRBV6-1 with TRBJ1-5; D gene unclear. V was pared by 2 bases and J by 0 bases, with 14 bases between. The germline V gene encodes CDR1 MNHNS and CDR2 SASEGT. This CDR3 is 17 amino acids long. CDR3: CASSEYLLAYSNQPQHF. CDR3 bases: TGTGCCAGCAGTGAATATCTGCTAGCATATAGCAATCAGCCCCAGCATTTT.

CDR3 coding DNA: TGTGCCAGTAGTATCACAACCTCGATTAGGCGGACCGGGGAGCTGTTTTTT. Translation gives CASSITTSIRRTGELFF. This rearrangement joins TRBV19 to TRBJ2-2; D unclear. The germline CDR1 and CDR2 sequences are LNHDA and SQIVND (reference sequence). The CDR3 spans 17 residues. V was cut by 3 bases and J by 5 bases, with 19 bases left in between.

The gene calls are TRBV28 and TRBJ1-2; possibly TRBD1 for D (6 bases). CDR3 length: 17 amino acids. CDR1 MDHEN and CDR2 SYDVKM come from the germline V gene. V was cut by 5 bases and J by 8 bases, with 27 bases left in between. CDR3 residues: CASSIILRQAGVGGYTF. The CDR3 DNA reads TGTGCCAGCAGTATAATCCTAAGACAGGCAGGGGTCGGGGGCTACACCTTC.

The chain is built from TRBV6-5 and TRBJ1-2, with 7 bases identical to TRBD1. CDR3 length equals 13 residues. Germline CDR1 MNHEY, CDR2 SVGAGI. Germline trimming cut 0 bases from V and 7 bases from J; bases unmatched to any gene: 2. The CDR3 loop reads CASSYSSGGGYTF. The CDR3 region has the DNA TGTGCCAGCAGTTACTCCTCAGGGGGTGGCTACACCTTC.

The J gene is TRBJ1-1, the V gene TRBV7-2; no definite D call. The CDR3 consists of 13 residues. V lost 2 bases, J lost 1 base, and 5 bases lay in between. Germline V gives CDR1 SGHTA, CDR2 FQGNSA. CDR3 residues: CASSLSRNTEAFF. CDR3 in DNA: TGTGCCAGCAGCTTATCCAGGAACACTGAAGCTTTCTTT.

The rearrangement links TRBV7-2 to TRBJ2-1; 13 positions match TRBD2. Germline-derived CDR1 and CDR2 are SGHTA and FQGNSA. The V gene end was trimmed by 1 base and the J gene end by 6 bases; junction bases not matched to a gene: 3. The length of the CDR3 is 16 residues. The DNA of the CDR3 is TGTGCCAGCAGCTTAGTGACTAGCGGGAGGCGCAATGAGCAGTTCTTC. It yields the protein CASSLVTSGRRNEQFF.

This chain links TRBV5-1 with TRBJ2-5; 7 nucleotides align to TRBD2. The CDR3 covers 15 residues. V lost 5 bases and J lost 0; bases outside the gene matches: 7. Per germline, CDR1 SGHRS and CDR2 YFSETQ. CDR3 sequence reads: CASSLLLADQETQYF. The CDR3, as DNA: TGCGCCAGCAGTCTTCTGCTAGCGGACCAAGAGACCCAGTACTTC.

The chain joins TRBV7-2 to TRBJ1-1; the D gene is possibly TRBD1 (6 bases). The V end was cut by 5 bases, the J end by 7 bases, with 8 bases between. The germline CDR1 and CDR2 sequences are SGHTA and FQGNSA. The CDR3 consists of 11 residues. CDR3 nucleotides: TGTGCCAGCAGCCCGACAGGTGAAGCTTTCTTT. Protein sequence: CASSPTGEAFF.

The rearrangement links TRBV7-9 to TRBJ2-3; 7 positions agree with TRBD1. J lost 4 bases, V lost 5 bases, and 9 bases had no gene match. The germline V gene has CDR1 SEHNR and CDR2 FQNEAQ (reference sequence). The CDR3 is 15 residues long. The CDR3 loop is CASSPYQQGPDTQYF. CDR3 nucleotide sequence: TGTGCCAGCAGCCCGTACCAACAGGGGCCAGATACGCAGTATTTT.

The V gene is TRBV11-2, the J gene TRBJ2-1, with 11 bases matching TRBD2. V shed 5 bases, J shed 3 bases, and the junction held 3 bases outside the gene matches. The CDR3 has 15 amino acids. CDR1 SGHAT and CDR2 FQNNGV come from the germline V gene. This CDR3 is CASSPLAGGYNEQFF. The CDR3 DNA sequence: TGTGCCAGCAGCCCCCTAGCGGGAGGCTACAATGAGCAGTTCTTC.

CDR3 amino acids: CASSDYWPGQGAQETQYF. CDR3 nucleotides: TGTGCCAGCAGTGACTATTGGCCTGGGCAGGGGGCTCAGGAGACCCAGTACTTC. The chain is built from TRBV25-1 and TRBJ2-5; 8 bases are shared with TRBD1. Germline V gives CDR1 MGHDK, CDR2 SYGVNS. V lost 3 bases to trimming and J lost 5 bases; unmatched junction nucleotides: 17. The CDR3 is 18 residues long.

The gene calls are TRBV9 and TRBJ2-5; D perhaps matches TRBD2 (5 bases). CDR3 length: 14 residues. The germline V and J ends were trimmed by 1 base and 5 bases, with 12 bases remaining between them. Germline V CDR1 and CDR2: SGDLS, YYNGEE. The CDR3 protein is CASSVSGNGETQYF. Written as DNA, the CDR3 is TGTGCCAGCAGCGTATCCGGGAACGGCGAGACCCAGTACTTC.